The 32 T cell receptor beta chains given below trace back to one sample, sequenced in a study of T cells in Graves' hyperthyroidism and ophthalmopathy. From RNA transcripts, TCR beta CDR3 regions were amplified. A first-round RT-PCR of the TCR CDR3 used the HTBI primer set. TCRdb reprocessed the multiplex PCR reads via MiXCR and lists one record per CDR3 protein. The repertoire holds under 650,000 distinct CDR3 sequences, with around 15% as singletons. Sample: blood. Receptors were obtained from a woman aged 30 to 39 with Graves' hyperthyroidism.

In this sample, this clonotype turned up many times. This chain joins TRBV27 and TRBJ2-7, with TRBD2 matching 10 bases. The V and J ends lost 10 bases and 3 bases, in that order; junction bases with no gene match: 6. The CDR3 totals 13 residues. Germline V gene lookup returns CDR1 MNHEY and CDR2 SMNVEV (reference sequence). The CDR3 DNA sequence: TGTGCCACCGGACTAGCGGCGAACTACGAGCAGTACTTC. Translated: CATGLAANYEQYF.

The table lists this clonotype with many counts. The chain combines TRBV30 with TRBJ2-7; no clear D gene. The V end was cut by 4 bases, the J end by 1 base, with 11 bases between. In germline, CDR1 is GTSNPN, CDR2 SVGIG (reference sequence). This CDR3 has 13 residues. The CDR3 sequence is CAWNFEPSYEQYF. The CDR3 region has the DNA TGTGCCTGGAATTTTGAACCTTCCTACGAGCAGTACTTC.

This clonotype was detected only a few times. The V and J genes are TRBV5-1 and TRBJ2-5, with 12 bases matching TRBD2. The CDR3 has 19 residues. V was pared by 1 base and J by 4 bases, with 14 bases of the junction left unmatched. CDR1 and CDR2 from the germline V gene are SGHRS and YFSETQ. This chain's CDR3 is CASSLSRTSGTPGGETQYF. The DNA of the CDR3 is TGCGCCAGCAGCTTGAGTAGGACTAGCGGGACCCCAGGAGGAGAGACCCAGTACTTC.

At least ten counts were recorded for this clonotype. V is TRBV10-3 and J is TRBJ2-1; TRBD1 matches at 9 bases. Germline trimming cut 5 bases from V and 5 bases from J; bases unmatched to any gene: 7. CDR3 length: 15 amino acids. From germline, CDR1 is ENHRY and CDR2 SYGVKD. CDR3 residues: CAISTGTGYHNEQFF. The CDR3 nucleotides read TGTGCCATCAGTACCGGGACAGGGTACCACAATGAGCAGTTCTTC.

This clonotype was seen many times. J is TRBJ2-5 and V is TRBV20-1, with 7 nucleotides matching TRBD1. Unmatched junction bases numbered 8, after V lost 5 bases and J lost 2 bases. The CDR3 consists of 14 residues. CDR1 is DFQATT and CDR2 is SNEGSKA in the germline V gene (reference sequence). The CDR3 is CSAAPDRWQETQYF. Written as DNA, the CDR3 is TGCAGTGCTGCCCCGGACAGGTGGCAAGAGACCCAGTACTTC.

This clonotype was seen many times. This chain's CDR3 is CASSRRGIQETQYF. Here the CDR3 DNA reads TGTGCCAGCAGCCGGCGGGGAATCCAAGAGACCCAGTACTTC. The V gene is TRBV5-6, the J gene TRBJ2-5; possibly TRBD2 for D (6 bases). V was cut by 4 bases and J by 1 base, with 11 bases left in between. Germline CDR1 SGHDT, CDR2 YYEEEE. The CDR3 has 14 amino acids.

This clonotype was counted a single time. A much larger clone is a single base away; this may be a read error. The V gene is TRBV11-2, the J gene TRBJ2-1; 7 nucleotides agree with TRBD1. Germline loops: CDR1 SGHAT, CDR2 FQNNGV. The CDR3 is 13 residues long. CDR3 DNA: TGTGCCGGCAGCTTACCGGGACAGATTGAGCAGTTCTTC. Translating gives CAGSLPGQIEQFF.

The chain combines TRBV6-1 with TRBJ2-7; D not certain. Germline CDR1 MNHNS, CDR2 SASEGT. The CDR3 totals 14 residues. V gave up 1 base and J gave up 2 bases, with 9 bases separating them. The CDR3 nucleotides are TGTGCCAGCAGTGAAGGGCTGATTACCTACGAGCAGTACTTC. Amino acid sequence: CASSEGLITYEQYF.

There are many counts of this clonotype. V is TRBV12-3 or TRBV12-4 and J is TRBJ2-7; TRBD2 matches 9 bases. The CDR3 has 15 residues. V lost 5 bases and J lost 6; bases outside the gene matches: 11. The CDR3 protein is CASSPTGLALSEQYF. The CDR3, as DNA: TGTGCCAGCAGTCCCACGGGACTAGCTCTAAGCGAGCAGTACTTC.

This clonotype was observed a few times. This sequence joins TRBV7-2 and TRBJ2-1, with D uncertain. Trimming took off 5 bases at V and 9 bases at J, with 20 bases between the two ends. The CDR3 totals 15 residues. CDR1 SGHTA and CDR2 FQGNSA come from the germline V gene. The CDR3 sequence is CASSPLSVAAGEQFF. CDR3 bases: TGTGCCAGCAGCCCCTTGTCTGTCGCCGCCGGTGAGCAGTTCTTC.

In this sample, this clonotype turned up a few times. This chain uses TRBV24-1 with TRBJ2-3, with 8 positions matching TRBD2. V lost 5 bases to trimming and J lost 5 bases; unmatched junction nucleotides: 5. This CDR3 region has 14 residues. Germline CDR1 reads KGHDR; CDR2 reads SFDVKD. The CDR3 sequence: CATSAAGVLDTQYF. The CDR3 DNA reads TGTGCCACCAGTGCAGCGGGAGTTTTAGATACGCAGTATTTT.

The rearrangement uses TRBV20-1 and TRBJ2-3; maybe TRBD2 (7 bases). The V gene lost 1 base and the J gene lost 6 bases, with 17 bases spanning the gap. The V gene's germline CDR1 is DFQATT and CDR2 SNEGSKA (reference sequence). The length of the CDR3 is 15 residues. DNA for the CDR3: TGCAGTGCTAGAGCCCCGGAGGGGGGGCGGGATACGCAGTATTTT. Its translation is CSARAPEGGRDTQYF.

The table lists this clonotype with many counts. The chain couples TRBV20-1 to TRBJ2-1; tentative D call: TRBD2 (6 bases). The V end lost 5 bases, the J end lost 5 bases, and 16 bases lay between the germline ends. The CDR3 length is 14 residues. Germline-derived CDR1 and CDR2 are DFQATT and SNEGSKA (reference sequence). Written as DNA, the CDR3 is TGCAGTGCTCATACGAAGCGGGCAAACAATGAGCAGTTCTTC. This sequence encodes CSAHTKRANNEQFF.

This clonotype appeared many times. The J gene is TRBJ2-5, the V gene TRBV28; D is uncertain. V gave up 10 bases and J gave up 5 bases, with 20 bases separating them. CDR3 length: 14 residues. Germline V lookup: CDR1 MDHEN, CDR2 SYDVKM. The CDR3 DNA is TGTGCCACCACTCTGGACGTGGGTGAGGAGACCCAGTACTTC. This gives the protein CATTLDVGEETQYF. Based on the CDR3 plus reference TRBV28 and TRBJ2-5, the full variable domain is DVKVTQSSRYLVKRTGEKVFLECVQDMDHENMFWYRQDPGLGLRLIYFSYDVKMKEKGDIPEGYSVSREKKERFSLILESASTNQTSMYLCATTLDVGEETQYFGPGTRLLVL.

This clonotype was recorded at least ten times. The chain links TRBV6-1 to TRBJ1-1; 7 bases align to TRBD1. The CDR3 is 14 amino acids. J gave up 3 bases and V 6 bases, and 7 bases lay outside the gene matches. Germline V lookup: CDR1 MNHNS, CDR2 SASEGT. The CDR3 reads CASSNIQGYTEAFF. The CDR3 DNA reads as TGTGCCAGCAGCAACATACAGGGGTACACTGAAGCTTTCTTT.

This clonotype was seen many times. This chain uses TRBV5-1 with TRBJ2-1; tentatively, D is TRBD2 (5 bases). Germline assignment: CDR1 SGHRS and CDR2 YFSETQ. V lost 2 bases, J lost 3 bases, and 9 bases lay in between. The CDR3 is made up of 14 amino acids. In DNA, the CDR3 is TGCGCCAGCAGCTTATCCGACTACTACAATGAGCAGTTCTTC. Translation gives CASSLSDYYNEQFF. The full variable domain, rest sourced from reference TRBV5-1 and TRBJ2-1, is KAGVTQTPRYLIKTRGQQVTLSCSPISGHRSVSWYQQTPGQGLQFLFEYFSETQRNKGNFPGRFSGRQFSNSRSEMNVSTLELGDSALYLCASSLSDYYNEQFFGPGTRLTVL.

This clonotype was counted only a few times. The gene calls are TRBV9 and TRBJ2-1; D not certain. There are 16 residues in the CDR3. From germline, CDR1 is SGDLS and CDR2 YYNGEE. The V and J ends lost 0 bases and 0 bases respectively, with 10 bases between them. The CDR3 DNA sequence: TGTGCCAGCAGCGTAGGTGGGCGTAGCTCCTACAATGAGCAGTTCTTC. It yields the protein CASSVGGRSSYNEQFF.

V usage is TRBV19 and J usage is TRBJ2-4; D gene ambiguous. V lost 1 base to trimming and J lost 3 bases, with 7 bases between them. CDR3 length: 14 residues. CDR1 and CDR2 (germline): LNHDA, SQIVND (reference sequence). This chain's CDR3 is CASSIGGNKNIQYF. The CDR3 nucleotides are TGTGCCAGTAGTATAGGGGGTAACAAAAACATTCAGTACTTC.

The chain recombines TRBV6-1 with TRBJ2-1; D is uncertain. V was trimmed by 8 bases and J by 3 bases, leaving 11 bases between them. Germline V gives CDR1 MNHNS, CDR2 SASEGT. This CDR3 has 13 residues. CDR3 in DNA: TGTGCCAGCCCCCTCGGAGACTACAATGAGCAGTTCTTC. Its translation: CASPLGDYNEQFF.

In its sample, this clonotype was seen a few times. The genes are TRBV5-4 and TRBJ2-7, with 13 bases aligning to TRBD2. Looked up from germline, CDR1 is SGHNT and CDR2 is YYREEE (reference sequence). The CDR3 length is 15 residues. Trimming took 3 bases from V and 6 from J; bases not matched to a gene: 6. CDR3 loop: CASSSGLAGLSEQYF. CDR3 DNA: TGTGCCAGCAGCTCGGGACTAGCGGGACTCAGCGAGCAGTACTTC. Full variable domain (missing parts from reference TRBV5-4 and TRBJ2-7): ETGVTQSPTHLIKTRGQQVTLRCSSQSGHNTVSWYQQALGQGPQFIFQYYREEENGRGNFPPRFSGLQFPNYSSELNVNALELDDSALYLCASSSGLAGLSEQYFGPGTRLTVT.

The chain carries TRBV9 and TRBJ1-1; D gene ambiguous. The germline V gene has CDR1 SGDLS and CDR2 YYNGEE. The CDR3 is 14 residues long. V was trimmed by 0 bases and J by 3 bases, leaving 9 bases between them. The CDR3 loop reads CASSVGNSDTEAFF. The CDR3 nucleotides read TGTGCCAGCAGCGTAGGTAACTCGGACACTGAAGCTTTCTTT. Supplemented by reference TRBV9 and TRBJ1-1, the full variable domain reads DSGVTQTPKHLITATGQRVTLRCSPRSGDLSVYWYQQSLDQGLQFLIQYYNGEERAKGNILERFSAQQFPDLHSELNLSSLELGDSALYFCASSVGNSDTEAFFGQGTRLTVV.

This clonotype was seen at least ten times. The CDR3 DNA reads TGTGCCAGCAGTTTTAAAACTAGCGGCTACGAGCAGTACTTC. Translation: CASSFKTSGYEQYF. The chain recombines TRBV27 with TRBJ2-7; 8 bases are shared with TRBD2. CDR1 and CDR2 from the germline V gene are MNHEY and SMNVEV (reference sequence). The CDR3 runs 14 residues. V was clipped by 3 bases and J by 3 bases; unmatched bases: 4.

This sequence joins TRBV7-9 and TRBJ2-1; D is possibly TRBD2 (5 bases). CDR1 and CDR2 from the germline V gene are SEHNR and FQNEAQ (reference sequence). V was clipped by 7 bases and J by 10 bases, with 17 bases between them. The CDR3 is made up of 13 amino acids. The CDR3 DNA reads as TGTGCCAGCAACGCCCGGGGTTGGCACGAGCAGTTCTTC. Translating gives CASNARGWHEQFF.

This rearrangement joins TRBV10-3 to TRBJ2-7, with D tentatively TRBD2 (5 bases). Trimming removed 0 bases at V and 7 bases at J, with 16 bases between. Looked up from germline, CDR1 is ENHRY and CDR2 is SYGVKD. The CDR3 is 15 amino acids. CDR3 DNA: TGTGCCATCAGTGAGTCTGTGAAAGGGAGTGGGGAGCAGTACTTC. Residues: CAISESVKGSGEQYF.

In its sample, this clonotype was seen a few times. V is TRBV29-1 and J is TRBJ2-3; tentatively, D is TRBD2 (5 bases). Germline V gene data show CDR1 as SQVTM and CDR2 as ANQGSEA. The CDR3 length is 13 residues. For the CDR3, the DNA is TGCAGTTTTATACGGGAACTCACAGATACGCAGTATTTT. Protein product: CSFIRELTDTQYF.

This clonotype was recorded many times. This chain joins TRBV11-3 and TRBJ1-1, with TRBD1 matching over 7 bases. Trimming at V came to 1 base and at J to 0 bases, leaving 2 bases not matched to a gene. CDR1 and CDR2 from the germline V gene are SGHNT and YENEEA. The CDR3 is 15 amino acids. CDR3 sequence: CASSLVTGLNTEAFF. The CDR3 DNA reads TGTGCCAGCAGCTTAGTGACAGGGCTGAACACTGAAGCTTTCTTT.

This clonotype came up a few times. For the CDR3, the DNA is TGTGCCAGCAGCCCTTCGTTGGCGGGGGCAGACTACGAGCAGTACTTC. Residues: CASSPSLAGADYEQYF. The chain couples TRBV3-1 to TRBJ2-7; perhaps TRBD2 as D (7 bases). This CDR3 region has 16 residues. The germline V gene encodes CDR1 LGHDT and CDR2 YNNKEL (reference sequence). V dropped 4 bases and J dropped 3 bases, with 19 bases sitting between them.

This clonotype has ten or more counts. This chain connects TRBV7-2 to TRBJ2-3; D may match TRBD1 or TRBD2 (5 bases each). CDR1 is SGHTA and CDR2 is FQGNSA in the germline V gene. Trimming left V 4 bases short and J 2 bases short, with 10 bases between. CDR3 size: 14 residues. CDR3 nucleotides: TGTGCCAGCAGCTCCCCCGGGACCACAGATACGCAGTATTTT. This sequence encodes CASSSPGTTDTQYF.

This clonotype was detected many times. The gene calls are TRBV6-5 and TRBJ2-5, with D perhaps TRBD1 or TRBD2 (6 bases each). The CDR3 totals 14 residues. Between the trimmed V and J ends, which lost 2 bases and 4 bases, there was a span of 11 bases. The germline V gene has CDR1 MNHEY and CDR2 SVGAGI. The CDR3 loop is CASSYDRRGETQYF. The CDR3 DNA reads TGTGCCAGCAGTTACGACAGGAGGGGAGAGACCCAGTACTTC.

This clonotype was observed a few times. The rearrangement joins TRBV10-3 to TRBJ2-3, with TRBD1 matching over 8 bases. The CDR3 spans 13 residues. Germline CDR1 and CDR2: ENHRY and SYGVKD. V was pared by 6 bases and J by 4 bases, with 3 bases of the junction left unmatched. CDR3 protein: CAISRDRPDTQYF. The CDR3 nucleotides read TGTGCCATCAGCCGGGACAGGCCAGATACGCAGTATTTT.

This clonotype was seen at least ten times. This chain uses TRBV12-3 or TRBV12-4 with TRBJ2-1, with no clear D. The CDR3 contains 12 residues. V dropped 5 bases and J dropped 8 bases, with 10 bases sitting between them. CDR3 in DNA: TGTGCCAGCAGTCCGCTAGGTCATGAGCAGTTCTTC. It specifies CASSPLGHEQFF.

This clonotype was seen only a few times. J is TRBJ1-1 and V is TRBV3-1, with a weak D call TRBD1 (5 bases). V lost 4 bases and J 2 bases, leaving 11 bases between the germline ends. Germline V CDR1 and CDR2: LGHDT, YNNKEL (reference sequence). The CDR3 consists of 14 residues. The CDR3 region has the DNA TGTGCCAGCAGCCGTCTGGACAAAAACACTGAAGCTTTCTTT. Translated: CASSRLDKNTEAFF.